Shown below are 9 T cell receptor beta chains from a single sample sequenced in a study of T cell changes during pregnancy in multiple sclerosis. Sequencing used immunoSEQ multiplex PCR; TCRdb keeps in-frame clones, though not all of them. The table has about 36,000 clones, roughly nine tenths seen once; the top ten hold 0.7% to 0.95%. This material consisted of CD4+ T cells from peripheral blood mononuclear cells, taken after pregnancy. The receptors originated from a female donor in good health, enrolled as a control in a pregnancy study.

The chain links TRBV18 to TRBJ2-5; no clear D gene. V was shortened by 0 bases and J by 5 bases, with 7 bases between the two germline ends. CDR1 KGHSH and CDR2 LQKENI come from the germline V gene. The CDR3 length is 13 residues. DNA for the CDR3: TGTGCCAGCTCACCACCGGTCCAGGAGACCCAGTACTTC. Amino acids: CASSPPVQETQYF.

This chain uses TRBV19 with TRBJ2-1, with D uncertain. Germline assignment: CDR1 LNHDA and CDR2 SQIVND (reference sequence). This CDR3 spans 15 amino acids. V gave up 2 bases and J gave up 0 bases, with 8 bases separating them. CDR3 bases: TGTGCCAGTAGTATACGAATGAGCTCCTACAATGAGCAGTTCTTC. Its protein is CASSIRMSSYNEQFF. Supplemented by reference TRBV19 and TRBJ2-1, the full variable domain reads DGGITQSPKYLFRKEGQNVTLSCEQNLNHDAMYWYRQDPGQGLRLIYYSQIVNDFQKGDIAEGYSVSREKKESFPLTVTSAQKNPTAFYLCASSIRMSSYNEQFFGPGTRLTVL.

The V call is TRBV29-1, the J call TRBJ1-1; 7 bases align to TRBD1. J was trimmed by 5 bases and V by 7 bases; bases with no gene match: 16. This CDR3 spans 15 amino acids. The V gene's germline CDR1 is SQVTM and CDR2 ANQGSEA. In DNA, the CDR3 is TGCAGCGCGGGGGCCAGGAACAGGGGTGGAACTGAAGCTTTCTTT. It is translated as CSAGARNRGGTEAFF.

The V call is TRBV7-3, the J call TRBJ1-1, with 8 bases lining up with TRBD1. The junction had 9 bases not matched to a gene; V was cut back by 1 base and J by 11 bases. CDR1 and CDR2 (germline): SGHTA, FQGTGA. The CDR3 runs to 14 residues. The CDR3 sequence: CASSLRYQGAGAFF. The CDR3 DNA reads TGTGCCAGCAGCTTAAGGTATCAGGGGGCGGGGGCTTTCTTT. Full variable domain (missing parts from reference TRBV7-3 and TRBJ1-1): GAGVSQTPSNKVTEKGKYVELRCDPISGHTALYWYRQSLGQGPEFLIYFQGTGAADDSGLPNDRFFAVRPEGSVSTLKIQRTERGDSAVYLCASSLRYQGAGAFFGQGTRLTVV.

V gene TRBV10-3 combines with J gene TRBJ2-3; D is perhaps TRBD1 (6 bases). CDR1 is ENHRY and CDR2 is SYGVKD in the germline V gene. The ends were cut back, 10 bases at V and 6 bases at J, with 11 bases in the middle. This CDR3 has 11 amino acids. CDR3 sequence reads: CATQRGDTQYF. In DNA, the CDR3 is TGTGCCACCCAAAGGGGGGATACGCAGTATTTT.

The rearrangement links TRBV5-4 to TRBJ2-7; 8 bases are shared with TRBD1. The length of the CDR3 is 15 residues. The germline CDR1 and CDR2 sequences are SGHNT and YYREEE (reference sequence). The junction had 3 bases not matched to a gene; V was cut back by 1 base and J by 0 bases. The CDR3: CASSLRDRGSYEQYF. In nucleotides, the CDR3 is TGTGCCAGCAGCTTGCGAGACAGGGGCTCCTACGAGCAGTACTTC.

This clone was observed a few times. The rearrangement uses TRBV9 and TRBJ2-1; D possibly corresponds to TRBD2 (5 bases). Germline CDR1 reads SGDLS; CDR2 reads YYNGEE. Trimming removed 1 base from V and 7 bases from J, with 15 bases in between. The CDR3 totals 15 residues. For the CDR3, the DNA is TGTGCCAGCAGCGTACGGGGTGAACTTATGAATGAGCAGTTCTTC. Translating it yields CASSVRGELMNEQFF. Filled out from reference TRBV9 and TRBJ2-1, the complete variable domain reads DSGVTQTPKHLITATGQRVTLRCSPRSGDLSVYWYQQSLDQGLQFLIQYYNGEERAKGNILERFSAQQFPDLHSELNLSSLELGDSALYFCASSVRGELMNEQFFGPGTRLTVL.

The chain couples TRBV9 to TRBJ2-4, with D possibly TRBD1 on 6 matching bases. The V gene's germline CDR1 is SGDLS and CDR2 YYNGEE. This CDR3 is built from 13 residues. V was trimmed by 1 base and J by 8 bases, leaving 10 bases between them. CDR3 residues: CASSVSGADIQYF. The CDR3 DNA follows: TGTGCCAGCAGCGTATCAGGGGCGGACATTCAGTACTTC. The entire variable domain, with the rest obtained from reference TRBV9 and TRBJ2-4, is as follows: DSGVTQTPKHLITATGQRVTLRCSPRSGDLSVYWYQQSLDQGLQFLIQYYNGEERAKGNILERFSAQQFPDLHSELNLSSLELGDSALYFCASSVSGADIQYFGAGTRLSVL.

The chain is built from TRBV7-2 and TRBJ1-4, with D possibly TRBD1 on 5 matching bases. Germline lookup yields CDR1 SGHTA and CDR2 FQGNSA. The CDR3 length is 11 residues. V was clipped by 5 bases and J by 12 bases, with 10 bases between them. CDR3 loop: CASSRGGELFF. CDR3 nucleotide sequence: TGTGCCAGCAGCCGCGGGGGGGAACTGTTTTTT.